This record covers a single T cell receptor beta chain. The target antigen is unknown. This sample stems from a study of radiation and T cells in renal cell carcinoma. This table comes from immunoSEQ multiplex PCR, and its TCRdb copy is limited to in-frame clones, with some not included. The sample yields around 15,000 clones, 64% seen once. Described treatment: 15 Gy SBRT to primary tumor, nephrectomy 4 weeks later. Looked up from germline, CDR1 is LNHDA and CDR2 is SQIVND (reference sequence). Trimming removed 7 bases from V and 11 bases from J; junction bases left unmatched: 15. CDR3 length equals 14 residues. Study results and limitations: Baseline intratumoral clonotype presence is unknown without pretreatment biopsies.

The sample consisted of tumor tissue, taken from a patient whose treatment included radiotherapy and nephrectomy. This clonotype was obtained from a woman in her seventies with renal cell carcinoma. The rearrangement uses TRBV19 and TRBJ1-1; 8 bases are shared with TRBD1. The CDR3 loop is CASNPSDRAHEAFF. Here the CDR3 DNA reads TGTGCCAGTAATCCCTCGGACAGGGCCCACGAGGCTTTCTTT. The whole variable domain, filled in from reference TRBV19 and TRBJ1-1, reads DGGITQSPKYLFRKEGQNVTLSCEQNLNHDAMYWYRQDPGQGLRLIYYSQIVNDFQKGDIAEGYSVSREKKESFPLTVTSAQKNPTAFYLCASNPSDRAHEAFFGQGTRLTVV.